These 12 T cell receptor beta chains share one sample of origin, sequenced in a study of blood T cell repertoires in COVID-19. Produced via immunoSEQ multiplex PCR; TCRdb's table is partial and in-frame only. Of 360,000 or so clones in the sample, roughly 87% are singletons; the top ten hold 5.1%. Material for sequencing was PBMCs or T cells enriched from blood (not recorded which). The source of these receptors is a woman between 45 and 60 years old who had recovered from COVID-19.

The chain is built from TRBV10-3 and TRBJ1-5; TRBD1 matches at 9 bases. The J segment lost 9 bases and the V segment lost 2 bases, leaving 11 bases of the junction unmatched. The CDR3 has 16 residues. The germline V gene encodes CDR1 ENHRY and CDR2 SYGVKD. CDR3 DNA sequence: TGTGCCATCAGTGAGGCTAACAGACAGGGGGGAGGGCCCCAGCATTTT. It encodes CAISEANRQGGGPQHF.

J is TRBJ2-2 and V is TRBV19; 7 bases map to TRBD2. This CDR3 comprises 14 residues. The germline CDR1 and CDR2 sequences are LNHDA and SQIVND (reference sequence). Trimming took 7 bases from V and 5 from J; bases not matched to a gene: 7. For the CDR3, the DNA is TGTGCCAGTACGGGGAGGGGCGATACCGGGGAGCTGTTTTTT. Its protein product is CASTGRGDTGELFF.

The rearrangement links TRBV24-1 to TRBJ2-7, with 11 bases identical to TRBD2. Trimming cost V 3 bases and J 2 bases; bases outside gene matches: 5. Germline assignment: CDR1 KGHDR and CDR2 SFDVKD. The CDR3 runs 16 residues. CDR3 DNA: TGTGCCACCAGTGATCCCCGACTAGCGGGGACCTACGAGCAGTACTTC. This sequence encodes CATSDPRLAGTYEQYF.

V is TRBV5-5 and J is TRBJ1-2, with D maybe TRBD1 (5 bases). The CDR3 is made up of 14 amino acids. CDR1 is SGHKS, CDR2 YYEKEE, per germline (reference sequence). V lost 0 bases and J 6 bases, leaving 12 bases between the germline ends. For the CDR3, the DNA is TGTGCCAGCAGCTTGGGGGGCACGAGAGATGGCTACACCTTC. Its translation is CASSLGGTRDGYTF.

This rearrangement joins TRBV3-1 (or the pseudogene TRBV3-2) to TRBJ1-2; a possible D gene is TRBD1 (5 bases). Germline CDR1 and CDR2: LGHDT and YNNKEL (reference sequence). The CDR3 covers 14 residues. Trimming left V 1 base short and J 5 bases short, with 11 bases between. CDR3 protein: CASSQAGKRYGYTF. DNA of the CDR3: TGTGCCAGCAGCCAAGCAGGGAAACGGTATGGCTACACCTTC.

This clone appeared a single time. The chain uses TRBV28 and TRBJ1-1; 8 positions match TRBD1. This CDR3 contains 13 residues. V shed 5 bases, J shed 4 bases, and the junction held 3 bases outside the gene matches. Germline assignment: CDR1 MDHEN and CDR2 SYDVKM. The CDR3 here is CASSGRGPTEAFF. In DNA form, the CDR3 reads TGTGCCAGCAGTGGCAGGGGGCCCACTGAAGCTTTCTTT. Full variable domain (outside the CDR3, taken from reference TRBV28 and TRBJ1-1): DVKVTQSSRYLVKRTGEKVFLECVQDMDHENMFWYRQDPGLGLRLIYFSYDVKMKEKGDIPEGYSVSREKKERFSLILESASTNQTSMYLCASSGRGPTEAFFGQGTRLTVV.

The V call is TRBV5-5, the J call TRBJ1-2; 8 bases line up with TRBD1. Losses at the gene ends were 1 base for V and 12 bases for J; bases not matched to a gene: 11. CDR1 SGHKS and CDR2 YYEKEE come from the germline V gene (reference sequence). CDR3 length: 14 residues. CDR3 residues: CASSLPGTGFLHTF. The CDR3 DNA is TGTGCCAGCAGCTTGCCGGGGACAGGTTTTCTACACACCTTC.

This clone was detected once. The chain recombines TRBV6-2 or TRBV6-3 with TRBJ2-3; D remains unclear. CDR1 MNHEY and CDR2 SVGEGT come from the germline V gene. The CDR3 is 14 residues long. V was cut by 2 bases and J by 2 bases, with 8 bases left in between. The CDR3 sequence is CASSYPYPTDTQYF. The CDR3 DNA is TGTGCCAGCAGTTACCCCTACCCCACAGATACGCAGTATTTT.

The chain combines TRBV6-2 or TRBV6-3 with TRBJ2-1, with TRBD2 matching 8 bases. The germline CDR1 and CDR2 sequences are MNHEY and SVGEGT. The CDR3 length is 16 residues. Trimming cost V 1 base and J 5 bases; bases outside gene matches: 7. CDR3 loop: CASSYLGLVLNNEQFF. In DNA form, the CDR3 reads TGTGCCAGCAGTTACTTGGGACTAGTTTTGAACAATGAGCAGTTCTTC.

V usage is TRBV2 and J usage is TRBJ2-2; D not resolved. Germline CDR1 is SNHLY and CDR2 is FYNNEI. The CDR3 spans 15 residues. V lost 7 bases and J lost 5, with 17 bases in between. CDR3 bases: TGTGCCAGCATCTATCCCGCCCCGAGGACCGGGGAGCTGTTTTTT. This encodes CASIYPAPRTGELFF.

This clone appeared a few times. The chain links TRBV7-2 to TRBJ2-2; 8 bases are shared with TRBD2. The V gene's germline CDR1 is SGHTA and CDR2 FQGNSA. The V gene end was trimmed by 1 base and the J gene end by 4 bases; junction bases not matched to a gene: 5. This CDR3 has 16 residues. The CDR3 here is CASSLDSGVTTGELFF. The CDR3, as DNA: TGTGCCAGCAGCTTAGATAGCGGGGTAACCACCGGGGAGCTGTTTTTT.

J is TRBJ2-5 and V is TRBV5-1; a possible D gene is TRBD2 (6 bases). Germline CDR1 is SGHRS and CDR2 is YFSETQ. This CDR3 has 16 amino acids. V dropped 4 bases and J dropped 0 bases, with 16 bases sitting between them. CDR3 residues: CASSPLGGANQETQYF. The CDR3 DNA reads TGCGCCAGCAGCCCACTCGGAGGGGCAAACCAAGAGACCCAGTACTTC.